This T cell receptor beta chain was captured in a study of cytomegalovirus exposure and HLA in healthy donors. General observations from the study: Earlier findings revealed that most TCR beta V segments proved productive either about 87% or about 30% of the time. There were several of the most significant clusters that appeared linked to common viral pathogens in a later analysis. Overall, roughly 160 TCR beta chains were annotated as cytomegalovirus-associated.

Regarding this clone: Its antigen is unknown.

The PCR had 60 Vbeta and 13 Jbeta primers. Assay used: immunoSEQ multiplex PCR; TCRdb lists only in-frame clones, some missing. The sample holds around 130,000 clones. The V gene's germline CDR1 is MGHRA and CDR2 YSYEKL. Trimming took 4 bases from V and 5 from J; bases not matched to a gene: 6. This CDR3 spans 14 amino acids. Input material: PBMCs. This TCR derives from a woman aged 55-70 years in good health and CMV-seronegative. The V gene is TRBV4-1, the J gene TRBJ1-2; 8 bases align to TRBD1. The CDR3 loop reads CASSPVDRVYGYTF. CDR3 in DNA: TGCGCCAGCAGCCCTGTGGACAGGGTTTATGGCTACACCTTC.